This TCR beta chain was captured by sequencing in a study of Ad26.COV2.S vaccination and SARS-CoV-2 variants. In the study overall: Donor joined the COV1001 Ad26.COV2.S trial arm. Intramuscular Ad26.COV2.S at 5x10^10 or 1x10^11 viral particles. Study-wide points: Measurements of TCR breadth and depth may have given underestimates of the total T cell responses.

On this clone itself: Its antigen is undetermined.

Produced via immunoSEQ multiplex PCR; TCRdb's table is partial and in-frame only. Seen here are 300,000 to 400,000 clones, roughly 87% observed once, and the top ten hold roughly 3.1%. CDR1 is SGDLS and CDR2 is YYNGEE in the germline V gene. Trimming removed 0 bases from V and 4 bases from J; junction bases left unmatched: 5. The CDR3 has 16 amino acids. Indicated treatment: roughly 19 received Ad26.COV2.S at low or high dose, single or two shots; a few received placebo; per-sample allocation not given. Samples were taken on day 63 after the first vaccine or placebo injection. This adult donor, from Boston, was 18-55 years old.

The chain combines TRBV9 with TRBJ2-1, with 9 bases that match TRBD2. The source of this sequence is a person aged 18-60 years who received the Ad26.COV2.S COVID-19 vaccine or a placebo. The source material was peripheral blood, sampled in a trial of Ad26.COV2.S vaccine versus placebo. The CDR3 region is CASSVEVAGAYNEQFF. The DNA for the CDR3 is TGTGCCAGCAGCGTAGAGGTAGCGGGGGCTTACAATGAGCAGTTCTTC.